This T cell receptor (beta chain) was identified during a study of PD-L1 blockade in urothelial cancer. The wider study: Of 30 or so patients, around 25 were males with bladder-origin urothelial cancer.

With V trimmed by 3 bases and J by 3 bases, 7 bases remained unmatched. In germline, CDR1 is MNHNY, CDR2 SVGAGI (reference sequence). This CDR3 is built from 16 residues. Sequenced by immunoSEQ multiplex PCR; TCRdb stores in-frame clones only, minus some. The repertoire holds more than 35,000 clones, with approximately 78% as singletons. As to time point: peripheral blood 6 weeks after treatment start. The sequence was obtained from a man aged 55 to 70 with urothelial cancer. The sample consisted of PBMCs, taken around atezolizumab (anti-PD-L1) treatment. The chain recombines TRBV6-6 with TRBJ1-5, with TRBD1 matching 8 bases. CDR3 in amino acids: CASSYSGQGPNQPQHF. Here the CDR3 DNA reads TGTGCCAGCAGTTATTCCGGACAGGGACCCAATCAGCCCCAGCATTTT.